This T cell receptor beta chain was found in a study of HIV-infected patients and healthy controls. Findings and limits, study-wide: Mean usage of eight alpha and eight beta V genes differed significantly in HIV-infected patients versus controls. CDR3 sharing between individuals was lower in HIV-infected patients than in healthy controls.

This CDR3 contains 12 residues. Germline V gives CDR1 MDHEN, CDR2 SYDVKM. V lost 0 bases, J lost 5 bases, and 4 bases lay in between. This clonotype was observed once. Its antigen is unknown. Reverse transcription used around 540 ng RNA and constant-region primers for alpha and beta. Alpha and beta chain libraries were made separately by chain-specific third strand synthesis with multiplexing indices. TCRdb used MiXCR to reprocess the 5' RACE reads, holding one entry per CDR3 protein. The sample lists 15,000 to 20,000 distinct CDR3 sequences, roughly 9% occurring once. No cell fractionation was done, so the repertoire covers all unsorted peripheral blood T cells.

The material sequenced was blood. The J gene is TRBJ2-5, the V gene TRBV28; D is unclear. This TCR was sampled from an adult in good health. The CDR3 protein is CASSLWRETQYF. CDR3 coding DNA: TGTGCCAGCAGTTTATGGCGGGAGACCCAGTACTTC.